Below are 3 T cell receptor beta chains sequenced from a single sample in a study of blood T cell repertoires in COVID-19 (dated by TCRdb to the early 2020s). Library generation was performed with the immunoSEQ multiplex PCR assay. TCRdb holds this immuneACCESS table with in-frame rearrangements only. Some clones are missing; in checked studies, unresolved V genes explain under half, and the rest has no known cause. The table for this sample lists 270,000 or so clones; 84% of them were counted only once. The ten top clones hold 8.6% of the sample. The sample comprised peripheral blood. The receptors were sampled from a human donor in a cohort sampled during active COVID-19.

The chain is built from TRBV20-1 and TRBJ2-3, with D unresolved. CDR3 length equals 10 residues. From germline, CDR1 is DFQATT and CDR2 SNEGSKA (reference sequence). The ends were cut back, 6 bases at V and 6 bases at J, with 7 bases in the middle. The CDR3 DNA sequence: TGCAGTGCCGCTAGGGATACGCAGTATTTT. The encoded protein is CSAARDTQYF.

This clone was observed a single time. This chain joins TRBV5-1 and TRBJ2-3, with a possible D match to TRBD1 (5 bases). V lost 3 bases and J 5 bases, leaving 13 bases between the germline ends. There are 14 residues in the CDR3. Germline-derived CDR1 and CDR2 are SGHRS and YFSETQ. The CDR3 loop is CASSSAGFGDTQYF. The DNA for the CDR3 is TGCGCCAGCAGCTCGGCAGGGTTTGGAGATACGCAGTATTTT.

On this clone: Other DNA sequences in the sample encode the same CDR3. V and J are TRBV18 and TRBJ2-5; tentatively, D is TRBD1 (5 bases). The CDR3 sequence is 13 residues long. Germline lookup yields CDR1 KGHSH and CDR2 LQKENI. Trimming took 2 bases from V and 5 from J, leaving 9 bases between them. The CDR3 nucleotides are TGTGCCAGCTCACCAGGCAGGGTGGAGACCCAGTACTTC. This codes for CASSPGRVETQYF.